This T cell receptor beta chain came from a study of beta chain features in type 1 diabetes. Study-level background: Patients did not differ from healthy donors in age, gender or cell yield.

The sequenced template was cDNA made from the entire isolated RNA. Using immunoSEQ multiplex PCR, the repertoire was profiled, and TCRdb retains in-frame clones only, with some absent. Of under 500,000 clones detected, over 25% appear once; the ten largest clones hold roughly 0.06%. Sorting based on CD45RO/CCR7/CD25/CD127/CD95/CD27 separated CD4+ naive, central memory, regulatory and stem cell-like memory cells. This clone was counted between two and nine times. Its specificity is not known. The CDR3 runs to 15 residues. Germline trimming cut 6 bases from V and 3 bases from J; bases unmatched to any gene: 11. From germline, CDR1 is MNHEY and CDR2 SVGAGI. Whole-study results and caveats: Using cDNA template may skew counts toward highly expressing activated cells. Significant though moderate, a shortening of TCRB CDR3s appeared in all four CD4+ subsets of Type 1 diabetes patients.

The TCR was taken from a man younger than 35 in good health. The chain carries TRBV6-5 and TRBJ2-7, with 7 bases fitting TRBD2. Material: naive CD4+ T cells from blood. As DNA, the CDR3 is TGTGCCAGCAGCAGCCCCGCCGTAGCGGGCTACGAGCAGTACTTC. This gives the protein CASSSPAVAGYEQYF.